Listed below are T cell receptor beta chains from one sample, sequenced in a study of CD8 T cells in Susac syndrome. TCRdb reprocessed the immunoSEQ multiplex PCR reads via MiXCR and lists one record per CDR3 protein. Among 400,000 or so distinct CDR3 sequences listed, around 85% were seen once. The specimen sequenced was CD8+ T cells from PBMCs. The receptor source for this set is a human donor with multiple sclerosis. Each CDR3 is given with its conserved first and last residue. The order of the fields is D gene, V gene, clone size, J gene, CDR3 DNA, CDR3 protein. A D gene is named only where the DNA matches it firmly. A clone size is listed for some rows: how often the clone was seen (once, few, many), or a class if it is expanded.

-,TRBV7-6,once,TRBJ2-3,TGTGCCAGCAGCGTCCCAGGAGATACGCAGTATTTT,CASSVPGDTQYF
-,TRBV7-9,-,TRBJ2-7,TGTGCCAGCAGCAAAAAAGACTCCTACGAGCAGTACTTC,CASSKKDSYEQYF
-,TRBV28,-,TRBJ2-3,TGTGCCACTCGAGAAACAGATACGCAGTATTTT,CATRETDTQYF
TRBD2,TRBV7-2,-,TRBJ2-3,TGTGCCAGCAGCTGGGGACTAGCGGGAGAGGGGGATGATACGCAGTATTTT,CASSWGLAGEGDDTQYF
TRBD2,TRBV6-4,-,TRBJ2-1,TGTGCCAGCAGCCCAGGACTAGCGTTTTTCAACAATGAGCAGTTCTTC,CASSPGLAFFNNEQFF
-,TRBV12-3/TRBV12-4,-,TRBJ1-2,TGTGCCAGCACTGTTCCTGGAGGCTATGGCTACACCTTC,CASTVPGGYGYTF
TRBD2,TRBV5-6,-,TRBJ2-3,TGTGCCAGCAGCCCGGCGGCGGGGGGCCTCCTTAGCACAGATACGCAGTATTTT,CASSPAAGGLLSTDTQYF
-,TRBV30,-,TRBJ2-1,TGTGCCTGGAGGGGATTGGAGAGTTCCTACAATGAGCAGTTCTTC,CAWRGLESSYNEQFF
-,TRBV14,-,TRBJ2-6,TGTGCCAGCAGTCCAAGGATGGGGCAGGGCGTCCTGACTTTC,CASSPRMGQGVLTF
TRBD2,TRBV27,-,TRBJ2-1,TGTGCCAGCAACCCGACTAGCGGGAGTTTCGTTGAGCAGTTCTTC,CASNPTSGSFVEQFF
-,TRBV12-3/TRBV12-4,-,TRBJ1-6,TGTGCCAGCAGTTTAAATCCCTATAATTCACCCCTCCACTTT,CASSLNPYNSPLHF
-,TRBV4-1,-,TRBJ2-2,TGCGCCAGCAGCCAAGCAGCGGCGGGTAGCACCGGGGGCTGTTTTTTT,CASSQAAAGSTGGCFF
-,TRBV27,-,TRBJ2-5,TGTGCCAGCAGTCAGGAGGTTGGGGGGCGCGGGGAGACCCAGTACTTC,CASSQEVGGRGETQYF
-,TRBV6-5,-,TRBJ1-1,TGTGCCAGCAGTTACTCAAGGAACATGAACACTGAAGCTTTCTTT,CASSYSRNMNTEAFF
-,TRBV28,-,TRBJ2-7,TGTGCCAGCAGTTTAGGTTGGGACGGCTCCTACGAGCAGTACTTC,CASSLGWDGSYEQYF
-,TRBV5-1,-,TRBJ1-1,TGCGCCAGCACCTTCGGGGGTGAGGCTTTCTTT,CASTFGGEAFF
-,TRBV27,-,TRBJ2-2,TGTGCCAGCAGTTTGGGGGTGGGCACCGGGGAGCTGTTTTTT,CASSLGVGTGELFF
-,TRBV15,-,TRBJ1-2,TGTGCCACCAGCAGAGATCTTATGGAAAAAAACTATGGCTACACCTTC,CATSRDLMEKNYGYTF
-,TRBV4-1,-,TRBJ2-7,TGCGCCAGCAGCCAAGGGAGCGCCTACGAGCAGTACTTC,CASSQGSAYEQYF
TRBD2,TRBV18,few,TRBJ2-1,TGTGCCAGCTCACCACCCGGGGGGGGATACAATGAGCAGTTCTTC,CASSPPGGGYNEQFF
-,TRBV30,-,TRBJ1-1,TGTGCCTGGACCCCTATGAACACTGAAGCTTTCTTT,CAWTPMNTEAFF
TRBD1,TRBV6-5,-,TRBJ1-2,TGTGCCAGCAGTTTTAGACAGACAAGACAGGGGATCGATGGCTACACCTTC,CASSFRQTRQGIDGYTF
-,TRBV7-9,-,TRBJ1-2,TGTGCCAGCAGCTGGGACTATGGCTACACCTTC,CASSWDYGYTF
TRBD1,TRBV10-3,-,TRBJ1-2,TGTGCCATCAGTGTAGGTGGCAGGGGGTTCGACTATGGCCACACCTTC,CAISVGGRGFDYGHTF
TRBD1,TRBV5-1,-,TRBJ2-7,TGCGCCAGCAGCTTAGGGGACAGGGAAAGCGAGCAGTACTTC,CASSLGDRESEQYF
-,TRBV12-3/TRBV12-4,-,TRBJ1-2,TGTGCCAGCAGTTTAGGCGGCAGCTCTTATGGCTACACCTTC,CASSLGGSSYGYTF
-,TRBV4-2,few,TRBJ2-7,TGTGCCAGCAGCCAAGATGGGACTGAATTCTACGAGCAGTACTTC,CASSQDGTEFYEQYF
-,TRBV10-3,-,TRBJ2-1,TGTGCCATTTGGGACGGAGGGGTCAATGAGCAGTTCTTC,CAIWDGGVNEQFF
-,TRBV4-1,-,TRBJ2-1,TGCGCCAGCAGCCAAGATGTCGAGGCCTACTACAATGAGCAGTTCTTC,CASSQDVEAYYNEQFF
TRBD1,TRBV12-3/TRBV12-4,-,TRBJ2-4,TGTGCCAGCAGTACCGGGACAGGGGACTACCACCTAGCCAAAAACATTCAGTACTTC,CASSTGTGDYHLAKNIQYF
-,TRBV12-3/TRBV12-4,-,TRBJ2-7,TGTGCCAGCAGTTTAGATCACACCCAGATAGCTGGCGAGCAGTACTTC,CASSLDHTQIAGEQYF
-,TRBV11-2,-,TRBJ2-5,TGTGCCAGCAGCTACACAGGGGAGGGAGAGACCCAGTACTTC,CASSYTGEGETQYF
TRBD1,TRBV30,-,TRBJ1-1,TGTGCCTGGACCTACGGGACAGGGGGCACTGAAGCTTTCTTT,CAWTYGTGGTEAFF
-,TRBV5-6,few,TRBJ1-4,TGTGCCAGCACCTCAGGGCCCCCTAATGAAAAACTGTTTTTT,CASTSGPPNEKLFF
-,TRBV29-1,few,TRBJ2-7,TGCAGCGTTGAGGGGGGCAACTCCTACGAGCAGTACTTC,CSVEGGNSYEQYF
TRBD2,TRBV3-1,-,TRBJ2-5,TGTGCCAGCAGCCAAGACCGGACTAGCGGGGCCTATGGGGAGACCCAGTACTTC,CASSQDRTSGAYGETQYF
-,TRBV28,-,TRBJ2-4,TGTGCCAGCAGTTCAAGGTTCCACATTCAGTACTTC,CASSSRFHIQYF
TRBD2,TRBV10-3,once,TRBJ2-7,TGTGCCATCGAGCGGGAGGAGGGAGAGCAGTACTTC,CAIEREEGEQYF
-,TRBV19,-,TRBJ1-5,TGTGCCAGTAGTATAAACTTGGGGGCCACCCCCCACAATAGCAATCAGCCCCAGCATTTT,CASSINLGATPHNSNQPQHF
TRBD1,TRBV10-2,-,TRBJ2-7,TGCGCCAGTAAGACAGGGCGGAGTGGGACCTACGAGCAGTACTTC,CASKTGRSGTYEQYF
TRBD2,TRBV2,-,TRBJ2-4,TGTGCCATCCCTAGCGGGAGTCCTCCCATTCAGTACTTC,CAIPSGSPPIQYF
-,TRBV6-5,-,TRBJ1-1,TGTGCCAGCAGTTACAGCAATGAAGCTTTCTTT,CASSYSNEAFF
-,TRBV20-1,-,TRBJ1-4,TGCAGTGCTAGAGATTGGGGAAGCCAGGGAGATGAAAAACTGTTTTTT,CSARDWGSQGDEKLFF
TRBD1,TRBV3-1,-,TRBJ1-2,TGTGCCAGCAGCCGGTTGGACAGGGATCACTATGGCTACACCTTC,CASSRLDRDHYGYTF
-,TRBV5-1,-,TRBJ1-4,TGCGCCAGCAGCACGGAGGGGGCTAATGAAAAACTGTTTTTT,CASSTEGANEKLFF
-,TRBV20-1,-,TRBJ1-6,TGCAGTGCTAGGAACCGGGACACGAGCTCCTATAATTCACCCCTCCACTTT,CSARNRDTSSYNSPLHF
-,TRBV30,-,TRBJ2-2,TGTGCCTGGAGTGACCCATATCCTCCGGGACAAACCACGTTCACCGGGGAGCTGTTTTTT,CAWSDPYPPGQTTFTGELFF
-,TRBV19,-,TRBJ2-2,TGTGCCAGTAGTACGAGCCCTCCAGGGGAGCTGTTTTTT,CASSTSPPGELFF
-,TRBV20-1,-,TRBJ2-3,TGCAGTGCTAGAGGGGAGGTGGCCACAGATACGCAGTATTTT,CSARGEVATDTQYF
-,TRBV7-9,few,TRBJ2-7,TGTGCCAGCAGGTCGGGCGGGGAATACGAGCAGTACTTC,CASRSGGEYEQYF
TRBD1,TRBV11-2,-,TRBJ2-1,TGTGCCAGCAGCCTCGACAGGGGGCTGGGCAATGAGCAGTTCTTC,CASSLDRGLGNEQFF
-,TRBV2,-,TRBJ2-2,TGTGCCAGCAGTGAGGTCAGGACCGGGGAGCTGTTTTTT,CASSEVRTGELFF
TRBD2,TRBV7-6,-,TRBJ2-1,TGTGCCAGCAGCTTTACCCCGCCGCCTAGCGGGAGAGGCGATGAGCAGTTCTTC,CASSFTPPPSGRGDEQFF
TRBD1,TRBV5-3,-,TRBJ2-7,TGTGCCAGCAGTCACCGGGACAGGTCCAGTTACGAGCAGTACTTC,CASSHRDRSSYEQYF
TRBD1,TRBV30,-,TRBJ1-1,TGTGCCTGGGCCCCAGACAGGGACACTGAAGCTTTCTTT,CAWAPDRDTEAFF